This T cell receptor beta chain was captured in a study of T-cell memory formation after mild COVID-19. TCRdb reprocessed the 5' RACE reads with MiXCR, giving one entry per CDR3 protein. The sample lists hundreds of thousands of distinct CDR3 sequences; just over 20% were seen once. This clonotype was seen more than once but under ten times. V lost 5 bases to trimming and J lost 0 bases, with 12 bases between them. This CDR3 is built from 15 residues. Germline CDR1 reads SGHTA; CDR2 reads FQGNSA. This TCR was recovered from an adult woman who had mild COVID-19 (a few samples of this study predate the infection). Cell type and time point are not known. The V call is TRBV7-2, the J call TRBJ2-3, with a possible D match to TRBD2 (6 bases). Sequenced input: PBMCs or a T cell subset sorted from them (not recorded which). CDR3 loop: CASSQGLTSTDTQYF. The CDR3 DNA sequence: TGTGCCAGCAGCCAAGGACTAACGAGCACAGATACGCAGTATTTT. The full variable domain, completed using reference TRBV7-2 and TRBJ2-3, is GAGVSQSPSNKVTEKGKDVELRCDPISGHTALYWYRQSLGQGLEFLIYFQGNSAPDKSGLPSDRFSAERTGGSVSTLTIQRTQQEDSAVYLCASSQGLTSTDTQYFGPGTRLTVL.